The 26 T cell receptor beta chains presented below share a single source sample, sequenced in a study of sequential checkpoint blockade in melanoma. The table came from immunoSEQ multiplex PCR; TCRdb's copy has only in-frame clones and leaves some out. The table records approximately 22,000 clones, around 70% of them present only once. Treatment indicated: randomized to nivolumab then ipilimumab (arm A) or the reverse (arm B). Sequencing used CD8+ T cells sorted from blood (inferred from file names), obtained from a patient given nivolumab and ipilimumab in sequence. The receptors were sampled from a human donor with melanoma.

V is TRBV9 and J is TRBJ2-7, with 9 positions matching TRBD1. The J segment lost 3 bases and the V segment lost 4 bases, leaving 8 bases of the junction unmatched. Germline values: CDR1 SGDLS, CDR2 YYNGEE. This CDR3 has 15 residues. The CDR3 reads CASSLRDRAFYEQYF. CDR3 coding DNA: TGTGCCAGCAGCCTCCGGGACAGGGCTTTCTACGAGCAGTACTTC.

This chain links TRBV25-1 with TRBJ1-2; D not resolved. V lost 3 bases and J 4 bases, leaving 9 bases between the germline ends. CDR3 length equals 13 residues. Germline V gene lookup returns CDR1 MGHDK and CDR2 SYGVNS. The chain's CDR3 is CASSDYQIYGYTF. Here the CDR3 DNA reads TGTGCCAGCAGTGATTACCAGATCTATGGCTACACCTTC.

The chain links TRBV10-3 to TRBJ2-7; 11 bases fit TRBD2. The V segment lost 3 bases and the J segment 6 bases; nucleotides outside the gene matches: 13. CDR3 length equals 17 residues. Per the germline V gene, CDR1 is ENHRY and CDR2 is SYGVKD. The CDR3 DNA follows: TGTGCCATCAGTGAAATGCTAGCGGGGGGACGGTCGGGCGAGCAGTACTTC. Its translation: CAISEMLAGGRSGEQYF.

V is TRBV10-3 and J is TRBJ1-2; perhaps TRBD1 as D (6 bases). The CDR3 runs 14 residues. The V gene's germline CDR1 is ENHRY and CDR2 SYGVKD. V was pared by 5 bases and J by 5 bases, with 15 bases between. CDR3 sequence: CAISPPGQTYGYTF. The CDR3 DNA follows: TGTGCCATCAGTCCCCCGGGACAAACATATGGCTACACCTTC.

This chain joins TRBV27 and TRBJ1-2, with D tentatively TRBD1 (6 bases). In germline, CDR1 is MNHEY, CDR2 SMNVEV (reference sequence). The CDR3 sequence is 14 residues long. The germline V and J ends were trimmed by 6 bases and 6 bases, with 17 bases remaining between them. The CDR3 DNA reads TGTGCCAGCAGACCCTCCACAGGGTTGCATGGCTACACCTTC. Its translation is CASRPSTGLHGYTF.

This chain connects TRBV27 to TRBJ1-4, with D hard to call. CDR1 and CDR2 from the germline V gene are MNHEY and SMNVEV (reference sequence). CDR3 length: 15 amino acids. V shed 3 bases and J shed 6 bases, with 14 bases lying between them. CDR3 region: CASSFRGWRDEKLFF. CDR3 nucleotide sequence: TGTGCCAGCAGTTTCCGAGGGTGGAGGGATGAAAAACTGTTTTTT.

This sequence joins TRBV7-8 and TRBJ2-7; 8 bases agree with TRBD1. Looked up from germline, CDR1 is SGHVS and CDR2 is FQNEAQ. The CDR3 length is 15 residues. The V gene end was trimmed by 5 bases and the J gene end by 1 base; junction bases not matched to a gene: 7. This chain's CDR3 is CASSATRGRSYEQYF. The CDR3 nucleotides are TGTGCCAGCAGCGCTACCAGGGGGCGATCCTACGAGCAGTACTTC.

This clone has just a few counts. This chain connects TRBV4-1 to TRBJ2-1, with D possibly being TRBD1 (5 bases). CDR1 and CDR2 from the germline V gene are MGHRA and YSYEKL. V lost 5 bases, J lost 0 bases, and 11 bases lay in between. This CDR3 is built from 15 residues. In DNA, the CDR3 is TGCGCCAGCAGCACTGACAGTAGCTCCTACAATGAGCAGTTCTTC. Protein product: CASSTDSSSYNEQFF.

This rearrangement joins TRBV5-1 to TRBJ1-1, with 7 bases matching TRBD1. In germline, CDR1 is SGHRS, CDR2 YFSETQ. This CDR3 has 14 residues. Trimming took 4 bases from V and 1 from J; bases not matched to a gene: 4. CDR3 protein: CASSRQGTNTEAFF. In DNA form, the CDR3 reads TGCGCCAGCAGCAGACAGGGAACGAACACTGAAGCTTTCTTT.

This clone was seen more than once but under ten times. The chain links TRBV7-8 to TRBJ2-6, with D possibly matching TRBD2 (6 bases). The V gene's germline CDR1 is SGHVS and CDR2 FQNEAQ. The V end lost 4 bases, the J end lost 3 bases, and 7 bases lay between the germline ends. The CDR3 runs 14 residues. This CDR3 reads CASSSGGGANVLTF. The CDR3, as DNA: TGTGCCAGCAGCTCCGGGGGTGGGGCCAACGTCCTGACTTTC.

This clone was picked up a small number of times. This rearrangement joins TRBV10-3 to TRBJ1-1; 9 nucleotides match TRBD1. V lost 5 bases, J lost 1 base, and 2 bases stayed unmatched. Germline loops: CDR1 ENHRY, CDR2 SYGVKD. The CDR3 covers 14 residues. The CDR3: CAISTGQGNTEAFF. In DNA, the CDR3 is TGTGCCATCAGTACGGGACAGGGGAACACTGAAGCTTTCTTT.

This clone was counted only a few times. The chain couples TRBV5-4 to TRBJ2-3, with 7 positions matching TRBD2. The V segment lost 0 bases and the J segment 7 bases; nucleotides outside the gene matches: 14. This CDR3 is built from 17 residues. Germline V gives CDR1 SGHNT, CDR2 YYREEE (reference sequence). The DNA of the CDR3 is TGTGCCAGCAGCTTGGAAGGCGGGGGACTGGGGAAGAATACGCAGTATTTT. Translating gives CASSLEGGGLGKNTQYF. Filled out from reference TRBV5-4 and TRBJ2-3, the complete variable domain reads ETGVTQSPTHLIKTRGQQVTLRCSSQSGHNTVSWYQQALGQGPQFIFQYYREEENGRGNFPPRFSGLQFPNYSSELNVNALELDDSALYLCASSLEGGGLGKNTQYFGPGTRLTVL.

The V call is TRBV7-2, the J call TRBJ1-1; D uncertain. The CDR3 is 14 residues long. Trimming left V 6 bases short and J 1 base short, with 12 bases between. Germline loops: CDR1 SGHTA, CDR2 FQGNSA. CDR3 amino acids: CASRRRIPNTEAFF. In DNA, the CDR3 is TGTGCCAGCAGACGGAGGATTCCGAACACTGAAGCTTTCTTT.

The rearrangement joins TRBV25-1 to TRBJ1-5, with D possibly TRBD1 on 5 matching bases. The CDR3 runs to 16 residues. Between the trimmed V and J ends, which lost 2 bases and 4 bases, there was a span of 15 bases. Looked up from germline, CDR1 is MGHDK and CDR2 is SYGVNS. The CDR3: CASSEVLPGLNQPQHF. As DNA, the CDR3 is TGTGCCAGCAGTGAAGTCCTACCGGGACTTAATCAGCCCCAGCATTTT.

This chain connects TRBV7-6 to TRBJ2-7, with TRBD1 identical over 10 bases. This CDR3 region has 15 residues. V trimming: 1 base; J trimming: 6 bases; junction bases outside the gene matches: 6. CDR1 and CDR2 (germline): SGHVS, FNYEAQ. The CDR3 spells CASSLVGGQGTEQYF. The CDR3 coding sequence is TGTGCCAGCAGCTTAGTAGGGGGACAGGGGACCGAGCAGTACTTC. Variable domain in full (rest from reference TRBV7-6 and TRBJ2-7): GAGVSQSPRYKVTKRGQDVALRCDPISGHVSLYWYRQALGQGPEFLTYFNYEAQQDKSGLPNDRFSAERPEGSISTLTIQRTEQRDSAMYRCASSLVGGQGTEQYFGPGTRLTVT.

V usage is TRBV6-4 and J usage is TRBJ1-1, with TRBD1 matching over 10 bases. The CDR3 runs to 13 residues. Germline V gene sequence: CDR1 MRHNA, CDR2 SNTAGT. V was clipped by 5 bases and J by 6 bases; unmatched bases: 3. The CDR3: CASSPGTGAEAFF. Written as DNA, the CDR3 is TGTGCCAGCAGTCCTGGGACAGGGGCTGAAGCTTTCTTT.

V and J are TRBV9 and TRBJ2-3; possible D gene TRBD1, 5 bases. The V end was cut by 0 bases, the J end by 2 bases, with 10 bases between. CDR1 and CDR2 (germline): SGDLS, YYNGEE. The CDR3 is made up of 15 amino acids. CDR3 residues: CASSVGQIITDTQYF. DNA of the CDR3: TGTGCCAGCAGCGTAGGACAGATTATCACAGATACGCAGTATTTT.

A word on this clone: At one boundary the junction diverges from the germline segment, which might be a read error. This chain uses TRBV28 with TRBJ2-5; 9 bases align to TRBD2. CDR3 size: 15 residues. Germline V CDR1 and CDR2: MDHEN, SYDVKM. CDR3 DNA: TGTGCCGGCAGCCGAAACCGACTAGCGGAAGAGACCCAGTACTTC. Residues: CAGSRNRLAEETQYF.

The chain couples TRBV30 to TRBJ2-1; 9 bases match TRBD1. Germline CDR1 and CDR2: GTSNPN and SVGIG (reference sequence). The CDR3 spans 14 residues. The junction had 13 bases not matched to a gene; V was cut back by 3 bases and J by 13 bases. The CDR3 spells CAWRMDRGGTAQFF. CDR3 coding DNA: TGTGCCTGGAGGATGGACAGGGGAGGGACCGCACAGTTCTTC.

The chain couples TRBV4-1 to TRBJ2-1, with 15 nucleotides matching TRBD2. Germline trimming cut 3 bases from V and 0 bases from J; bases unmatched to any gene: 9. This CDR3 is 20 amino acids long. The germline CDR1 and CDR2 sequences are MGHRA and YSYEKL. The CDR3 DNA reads TGCGCCAGCAGCCAGGGACCCGGGACTAGCGGGGGGAGCTCCTACAATGAGCAGTTCTTC. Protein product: CASSQGPGTSGGSSYNEQFF.

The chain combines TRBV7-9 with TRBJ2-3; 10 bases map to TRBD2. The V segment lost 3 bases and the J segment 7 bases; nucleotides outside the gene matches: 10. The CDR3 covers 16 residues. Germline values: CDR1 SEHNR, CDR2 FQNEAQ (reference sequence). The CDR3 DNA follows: TGTGCCAGCAGCTTCCGGACTAGCGGCCGTCGGAATACGCAGTATTTT. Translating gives CASSFRTSGRRNTQYF.

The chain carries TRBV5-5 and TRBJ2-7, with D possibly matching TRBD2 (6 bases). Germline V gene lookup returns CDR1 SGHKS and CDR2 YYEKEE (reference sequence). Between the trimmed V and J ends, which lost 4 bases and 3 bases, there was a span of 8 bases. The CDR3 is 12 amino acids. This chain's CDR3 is CASSRRGYEQYF. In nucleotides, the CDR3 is TGTGCCAGCAGCCGGAGGGGCTACGAGCAGTACTTC.

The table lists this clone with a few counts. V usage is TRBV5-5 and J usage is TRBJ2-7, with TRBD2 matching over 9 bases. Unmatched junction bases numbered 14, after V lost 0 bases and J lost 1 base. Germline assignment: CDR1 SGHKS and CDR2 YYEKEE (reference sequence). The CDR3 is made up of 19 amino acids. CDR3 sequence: CASSLVTGSSGGDSYEQYF. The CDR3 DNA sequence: TGTGCCAGCAGCTTGGTGACAGGGAGTAGCGGGGGCGATTCCTACGAGCAGTACTTC.

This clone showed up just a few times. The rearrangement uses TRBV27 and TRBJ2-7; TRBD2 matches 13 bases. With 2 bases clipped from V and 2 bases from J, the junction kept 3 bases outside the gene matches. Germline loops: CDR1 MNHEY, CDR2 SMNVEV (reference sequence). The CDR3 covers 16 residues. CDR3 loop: CASSLTGLAGTYEQYF. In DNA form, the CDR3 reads TGTGCCAGCAGTTTAACGGGACTAGCGGGGACCTACGAGCAGTACTTC.

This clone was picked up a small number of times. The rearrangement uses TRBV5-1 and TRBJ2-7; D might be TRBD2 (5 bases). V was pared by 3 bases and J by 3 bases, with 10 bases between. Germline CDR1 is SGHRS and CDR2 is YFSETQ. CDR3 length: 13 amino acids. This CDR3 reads CASSWETGYEQYF. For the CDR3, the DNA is TGCGCCAGCAGCTGGGAGACGGGCTACGAGCAGTACTTC.

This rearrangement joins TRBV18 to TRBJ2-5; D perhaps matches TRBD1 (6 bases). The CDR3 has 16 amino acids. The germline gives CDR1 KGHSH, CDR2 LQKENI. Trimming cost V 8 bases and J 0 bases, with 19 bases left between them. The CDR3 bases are TGTGCCAGCGGACACAATGACAGGACCCACCAAGAGACCCAGTACTTC. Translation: CASGHNDRTHQETQYF.